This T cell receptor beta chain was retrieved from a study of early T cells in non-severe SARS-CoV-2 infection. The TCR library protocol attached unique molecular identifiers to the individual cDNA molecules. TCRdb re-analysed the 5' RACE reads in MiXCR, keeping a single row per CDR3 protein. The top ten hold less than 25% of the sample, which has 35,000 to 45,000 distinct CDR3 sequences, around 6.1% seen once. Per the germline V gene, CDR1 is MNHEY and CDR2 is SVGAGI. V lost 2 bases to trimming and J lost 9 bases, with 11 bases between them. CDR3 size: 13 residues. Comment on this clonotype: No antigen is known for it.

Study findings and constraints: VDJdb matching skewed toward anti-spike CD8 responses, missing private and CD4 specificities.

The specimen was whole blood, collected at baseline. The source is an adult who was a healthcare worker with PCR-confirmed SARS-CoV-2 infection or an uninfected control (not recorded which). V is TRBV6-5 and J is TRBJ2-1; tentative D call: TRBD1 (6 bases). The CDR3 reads CASSYPPGVEQFF. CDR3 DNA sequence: TGTGCCAGCAGTTACCCGCCAGGGGTTGAGCAGTTCTTC.